The present TCR beta chain was sequenced within a study of graft-versus-host responses after intestinal transplantation. Study conclusions and caveats: Those patients showing graft-donor T cell macrochimerism displayed high graft-versus-host to host-versus-graft clonal ratios in allografts.

Only in-frame clones appear in the TCRdb table, and some are missing; sequencing was by immunoSEQ multiplex PCR. Among some 13,000 clones listed, roughly a third were seen once. The researchers put around 200,000 CFSE-labeled responder cells into plates with around 200,000 irradiated, violet-dye-labeled stimulator cells. CDR3 length: 15 residues. Germline assignment: CDR1 SGHRS and CDR2 YFSETQ. The V end was cut by 5 bases, the J end by 5 bases, with 17 bases between. The input for sequencing was alloreactive CD4+ T cells from a mixed lymphocyte reaction culture, taken before intestinal transplant. This sample's subset: CFSE-low proliferating T cells sorted from roughly six-day pre-transplant mixed lymphocyte reaction (GvH or HvG direction). The source is a human patient who received an intestinal transplant. The chain is built from TRBV5-1 and TRBJ2-1; D ambiguous. The CDR3: CASSSPGPTHNEQFF. The CDR3 nucleotides read TGCGCCAGCAGTTCGCCTGGGCCAACCCACAATGAGCAGTTCTTC. Together with reference TRBV5-1 and TRBJ2-1, the CDR3 gives the full variable domain: KAGVTQTPRYLIKTRGQQVTLSCSPISGHRSVSWYQQTPGQGLQFLFEYFSETQRNKGNFPGRFSGRQFSNSRSEMNVSTLELGDSALYLCASSSPGPTHNEQFFGPGTRLTVL.